This T cell receptor (beta chain) was obtained from a study of blood T cell repertoires in COVID-19. In the study overall: The origin of the acute and convalescent COVID-19 samples was the United States, Italy and Spain. Sources were T cells, B-cell-depleted T cells, or PBMCs; the material itself was cDNA or gDNA.

CDR1 and CDR2 from the germline V gene are KGHSH and LQKENI. Trimming removed 2 bases from V and 7 bases from J; junction bases left unmatched: 11. The CDR3 consists of 15 residues. Per the study methods: From reference gene primer amplification, estimates of nucleated cell counts were derived. Sequencing used immunoSEQ multiplex PCR; TCRdb keeps in-frame clones, though not all of them. V, J and clone size are those of that table, while D and trimming were read from the DNA. Of about 200,000 clones in the sample, 84% were seen once. The sequenced sample consisted of peripheral blood. The clonotype was recovered from a human donor in a cohort sampled during active COVID-19. This chain uses TRBV18 with TRBJ2-7; 7 bases line up with TRBD2. The CDR3 loop is CASSPYLTSPAEQYF. For the CDR3, the DNA is TGTGCCAGCTCACCATATTTGACTAGCCCCGCGGAGCAGTACTTC. Variable domain in full (rest from reference TRBV18 and TRBJ2-7): NAGVMQNPRHLVRRRGQEARLRCSPMKGHSHVYWYRQLPEEGLKFMVYLQKENIIDESGMPKERFSAEFPKEGPSILRIQQVVRGDSAAYFCASSPYLTSPAEQYFGPGTRLTVT.